This T cell receptor beta chain was captured in a study of T cells expressing NK-cell markers. CDR3 length: 15 residues. The germline gives CDR1 KGHDR, CDR2 SFDVKD. TCRdb reprocessed the 5' RACE reads and keeps a single row for each CDR3 protein, giving no DNA. The sample shows 300,000 to 500,000 distinct CDR3 sequences, and about 11% sits with its ten largest clones. The V call is TRBV24-1, the J call TRBJ1-2; the D call of TRBD1 rests on TCRdb alone, since no DNA is present to check it. The specimen sequenced was blood T cells: a sorted CD56 or NKG2C T cell subset, CD4+ or CD8+ T cells, or bulk PBMC T cells (not recorded which). This receptor was identified in a woman aged 45-65 years in good health. Here the CDR3 reads CATSDPVRDDYGYTF.